Shown below are 25 T cell receptor beta chains from a single sample sequenced in a study of blood T cell repertoires in COVID-19. Data came from immunoSEQ multiplex PCR; TCRdb stores just in-frame clones and leaves some out. The repertoire has approximately 230,000 clones, approximately 83% of them found once; the top ten carry about 10%. Material: peripheral blood. The receptor source for this set is a man older than 75 with acute or convalescent COVID-19.

The chain joins TRBV24-1 to TRBJ2-2; D possibly matches TRBD1 or TRBD2 (10 bases each). CDR1 is KGHDR and CDR2 is SFDVKD in the germline V gene. With 3 bases removed from V and 0 bases from J, the gap between germline ends came to 34 bases. The length of the CDR3 is 24 residues. The CDR3 region has the DNA TGTGCCACCAGTGATCCGTCGGGACAGGGGATAACTAGCGGGACGTTCGCGAACACCGGGGAGCTGTTTTTT. Translation gives CATSDPSGQGITSGTFANTGELFF.

The chain joins TRBV5-1 to TRBJ2-2; D is perhaps TRBD1 (6 bases). Trimming left V 3 bases short and J 4 bases short, with 16 bases between. From germline, CDR1 is SGHRS and CDR2 YFSETQ. This CDR3 is 16 amino acids long. The CDR3 loop is CASSSDRQGVTGELFF. For the CDR3, the DNA is TGCGCCAGCAGCTCAGACAGGCAAGGGGTCACCGGGGAGCTGTTTTTT.

The sample holds one count of this clone. This rearrangement joins TRBV10-3 to TRBJ1-2; D gene unclear. This CDR3 contains 14 residues. V was cut by 7 bases and J by 0 bases, with 12 bases left in between. Per germline, CDR1 ENHRY and CDR2 SYGVKD. As DNA, the CDR3 is TGTGCCATCAACGAGGGCAACTCTAACTATGGCTACACCTTC. It specifies CAINEGNSNYGYTF.

The chain joins TRBV18 to TRBJ2-7, with TRBD1 matching over 8 bases. The germline V gene encodes CDR1 KGHSH and CDR2 LQKENI. V lost 2 bases to trimming and J lost 7 bases; unmatched junction nucleotides: 10. The CDR3 length is 15 residues. CDR3 bases: TGTGCCAGCTCACCATCTGGACAGGGAGCAGGGGAGCAGTACTTC. Residues: CASSPSGQGAGEQYF.

This clone was seen only a few times. The chain recombines TRBV11-2 with TRBJ2-7; 7 bases are a match to TRBD1. This CDR3 is built from 15 residues. V shed 1 base and J 6 bases; nucleotides not matched to a gene: 9. Germline loops: CDR1 SGHAT, CDR2 FQNNGV. The CDR3 region is CASSLGHRGMVEQYF. CDR3 in DNA: TGTGCCAGCAGCTTAGGGCACAGGGGCATGGTCGAGCAGTACTTC.

The V and J genes are TRBV5-1 and TRBJ2-7; weak D call: TRBD2 (8 bases). The CDR3 consists of 14 residues. The V end lost 4 bases, the J end lost 5 bases, and 16 bases lay between the germline ends. Germline V gives CDR1 SGHRS, CDR2 YFSETQ. The CDR3 nucleotides are TGCGCCAGCAGCCCGGGAGGGGGCGGGAACGAGCAGTACTTC. Translation gives CASSPGGGGNEQYF. The full variable domain, rest sourced from reference TRBV5-1 and TRBJ2-7, is KAGVTQTPRYLIKTRGQQVTLSCSPISGHRSVSWYQQTPGQGLQFLFEYFSETQRNKGNFPGRFSGRQFSNSRSEMNVSTLELGDSALYLCASSPGGGGNEQYFGPGTRLTVT.

The V and J genes are TRBV2 and TRBJ1-5; 9 bases line up with TRBD1. The junction had 6 bases not matched to a gene; V was cut back by 10 bases and J by 8 bases. The CDR3 sequence is 12 residues long. CDR1 and CDR2 from the germline V gene are SNHLY and FYNNEI. This CDR3 is CATGTGREPQHF. CDR3 in DNA: TGTGCCACCGGGACAGGGCGGGAGCCCCAGCATTTT.

The chain combines TRBV5-1 with TRBJ1-6; D gene ambiguous. The germline V gene encodes CDR1 SGHRS and CDR2 YFSETQ. This CDR3 is 14 amino acids long. V was cut by 3 bases and J by 8 bases, with 12 bases left in between. This CDR3 is CASSSLSQYSPLHF. CDR3 bases: TGCGCCAGCAGCTCTTTAAGTCAGTATTCACCCCTCCACTTT.

The CDR3 protein is CATSDWDRNTGELFF. The CDR3 nucleotides are TGTGCCACCAGTGATTGGGACAGGAACACCGGGGAGCTGTTTTTT. The genes are TRBV24-1 and TRBJ2-2; 7 bases agree with TRBD1. V shed 2 bases, J shed 1 base, and the junction held 0 bases outside the gene matches. This CDR3 contains 15 residues. Per the germline V gene, CDR1 is KGHDR and CDR2 is SFDVKD.

The chain uses TRBV5-6 and TRBJ1-6; D perhaps matches TRBD1 (6 bases). Germline V gene data show CDR1 as SGHDT and CDR2 as YYEEEE. This CDR3 is 16 amino acids long. V was cut by 0 bases and J by 9 bases, with 16 bases left in between. The CDR3 region is CASSLAMGQGRSPLHF. CDR3 nucleotides: TGTGCCAGCAGCTTGGCGATGGGACAAGGCCGTTCACCCCTCCACTTT.

V gene TRBV28 combines with J gene TRBJ2-2; maybe TRBD1 (6 bases). The CDR3 sequence is 14 residues long. Looked up from germline, CDR1 is MDHEN and CDR2 is SYDVKM. V lost 4 bases to trimming and J lost 5 bases, with 11 bases between them. CDR3 DNA: TGTGCCAGCAGTTCCGGGACAAGGACCGGGGAGCTGTTTTTT. This sequence encodes CASSSGTRTGELFF.

This clone was recorded once. The chain carries TRBV3-1 (or the pseudogene TRBV3-2) and TRBJ2-5; D is unresolved. Trimming shortened V by 1 base and J by 4 bases, and 4 bases separated the two germline ends. CDR1 is LGHDT, CDR2 YNNKEL, per germline (reference sequence). The CDR3 covers 12 residues. The chain's CDR3 is CASSQVVETQYF. The CDR3 DNA reads TGTGCCAGCAGCCAAGTAGTAGAGACCCAGTACTTC.

The gene calls are TRBV7-9 and TRBJ2-4, with a possible D match to TRBD2 (6 bases). From germline, CDR1 is SEHNR and CDR2 FQNEAQ (reference sequence). The length of the CDR3 is 16 residues. The V end lost 0 bases, the J end lost 0 bases, and 9 bases lay between the germline ends. The DNA for the CDR3 is TGTGCCAGCAGCTTAGCGGGGAGGCTAGCCAAAAACATTCAGTACTTC. It yields the protein CASSLAGRLAKNIQYF.

This clone appeared once. This chain uses TRBV6-6 with TRBJ2-4, with D unclear. CDR3 length equals 14 residues. The germline CDR1 and CDR2 sequences are MNHNY and SVGAGI (reference sequence). V was shortened by 2 bases and J by 1 base, with 6 bases between the two germline ends. The CDR3 bases are TGTGCCAGCAGTTACCCCGGGGCCAAAAACATTCAGTACTTC. Its protein is CASSYPGAKNIQYF.

The chain joins TRBV7-9 to TRBJ2-5; the match to TRBD2 covers 8 bases. In germline, CDR1 is SEHNR, CDR2 FQNEAQ (reference sequence). Trimming removed 2 bases from V and 5 bases from J; junction bases left unmatched: 10. The CDR3 length is 16 residues. The CDR3 region has the DNA TGTGCCAGCAGCTTAATCGGGACTAGTGAGGTGGAGACCCAGTACTTC. This translates into CASSLIGTSEVETQYF.

This chain uses TRBV12-1 with TRBJ1-4; TRBD1 is taken as the D call from the table, unchecked against the DNA. TRBV12-1 is a documented pseudogene. The CDR3 spans 13 residues. The CDR3 sequence: CARMTGFNEKLFF. The CDR3 DNA follows: TGTGCCAGGATGACAGGGTTTAATGAAAAACTGTTTTTT.

This rearrangement joins TRBV6-6 to TRBJ1-6; D is uncertain. Germline CDR1 is MNHNY and CDR2 is SVGAGI (reference sequence). This CDR3 is 15 amino acids long. Deletions cut 1 base from V and 1 base from J, with 5 bases between. This chain's CDR3 is CASSYFGSYNSPLHF. The CDR3 DNA follows: TGTGCCAGCAGTTACTTCGGGTCCTATAATTCACCCCTCCACTTT.

The V call is TRBV30, the J call TRBJ2-3; TRBD2 matches 9 bases. With 0 bases clipped from V and 3 bases from J, the junction kept 10 bases outside the gene matches. CDR1 is GTSNPN, CDR2 SVGIG, per germline (reference sequence). The CDR3 is made up of 17 amino acids. CDR3 DNA sequence: TGTGCCTGGAGTGTACGAGGACTAGCGACGATAACAGATACGCAGTATTTT. Translating gives CAWSVRGLATITDTQYF.

This clone was counted only a few times. This chain links TRBV6-6 with TRBJ1-4; 10 bases fit TRBD1. V lost 5 bases to trimming and J lost 0 bases; unmatched junction nucleotides: 9. The CDR3 is 18 residues long. Looked up from germline, CDR1 is MNHNY and CDR2 is SVGAGI (reference sequence). The CDR3 here is CASSPGQGGISTNEKLFF. Here the CDR3 DNA reads TGTGCCAGCAGTCCTGGACAGGGGGGAATCTCAACTAATGAAAAACTGTTTTTT.

V is TRBV12-3 or TRBV12-4 and J is TRBJ2-2; D is unclear. The CDR3 consists of 12 residues. The V gene lost 4 bases and the J gene lost 7 bases, with 7 bases spanning the gap. The CDR3, as DNA: TGTGCCAGCAGTTCGGTCTTCGGGGAGCTGTTTTTT. Encoded protein: CASSSVFGELFF.

This clone was seen just once. This chain uses TRBV11-1 with TRBJ1-5; 10 nucleotides match TRBD1. Unmatched junction bases numbered 12, after V lost 4 bases and J lost 9 bases. Per germline, CDR1 SGHAT and CDR2 FQDESV (reference sequence). The length of the CDR3 is 16 residues. The CDR3 spells CASSSTTDRGHRPQHF. The CDR3 DNA sequence: TGTGCCAGCAGCTCAACTACCGACAGGGGGCATCGGCCCCAGCATTTT.

Points on this clone: Distinct nucleotide sequences in the sample also encode this CDR3. The chain has TRBV18 and TRBJ2-7; 8 positions match TRBD1. The CDR3 spans 15 residues. Germline-derived CDR1 and CDR2 are KGHSH and LQKENI. The J segment lost 3 bases and the V segment lost 1 base, leaving 5 bases of the junction unmatched. The CDR3 DNA reads as TGTGCCAGCTCACCACGCCAGGGGGCGAACTACGAGCAGTACTTC. It specifies CASSPRQGANYEQYF.

The gene calls are TRBV5-4 and TRBJ1-2, with unresolved D. This CDR3 spans 13 amino acids. The V end lost 0 bases, the J end lost 4 bases, and 7 bases lay between the germline ends. Germline V CDR1 and CDR2: SGHNT, YYREEE (reference sequence). The CDR3 DNA reads as TGTGCCAGCAGCTTGGCAGTCAGCTATGGCTACACCTTC. As protein: CASSLAVSYGYTF.

The chain links TRBV2 to TRBJ1-3, with D possibly matching TRBD1 (5 bases). The germline V and J ends were trimmed by 7 bases and 1 base, with 5 bases remaining between them. Germline V gives CDR1 SNHLY, CDR2 FYNNEI. The CDR3 sequence is 12 residues long. The CDR3 coding sequence is TGTGCCAGCAAGGGGTCTGGAAACACCATATATTTT. Translated: CASKGSGNTIYF.

The chain combines TRBV7-2 with TRBJ2-4; D ambiguous. Looked up from germline, CDR1 is SGHTA and CDR2 is FQGNSA. There are 14 residues in the CDR3. Trimming shortened V by 3 bases and J by 7 bases, and 13 bases separated the two germline ends. The CDR3 nucleotides are TGTGCCAGCAGCTTCTATGCCCCGGAGAACATTCAGTACTTC. It is translated as CASSFYAPENIQYF.